This T cell receptor (beta chain) derives from a study of blood T cell repertoires in COVID-19 (TCRdb year 2020). For the wider study: Collaborator samples came from the United States, Italy and Spain and covered acute and convalescent phases of COVID-19. The repertoires were released in a freely available public database meant as a resource for research on the immune response to SARS-CoV-2. The samples were drawn from the first 160 participants of the ongoing ImmuneRACE study and from 1,254 subjects provided by 6 global collaborators. The prospective study material was composed of cDNA or gDNA derived from T cells, B-cell-depleted T cells, or PBMCs. Deeply sampled blood TCRbeta repertoires from subjects exposed to, actively infected with, or recovered from COVID-19 were included in the dataset. A de-identified subject ID, COVID-19 status, age in years and sex were almost always included in the sample metadata. HLA class I and class II types, where available, came from metadata supplied by the sample provider rather than from assay-based typing. Overall study results and their limits: The amount of clinical and demographic metadata varied by source and participant and was provided uncurated.

The immunoSEQ Assay, a bias-controlled multiplex PCR, was used to amplify TCRbeta CDR3 regions from genomic DNA. The source study handled its data this way. Within the assay, amplification of reference gene primers was used to estimate how many nucleated cells each sample contained. To quantify the absolute abundance of each unique TCRbeta CDR3 rearrangement, sequence reads were collapsed and filtered. For each sample, productive Simpson clonality was calculated by taking the square root of Simpson's diversity index across productive rearrangements. TCRdb provides this immuneACCESS table in a form limited to in-frame rearrangements. Some clones are lacking; in checked studies, under half of them reflect an unresolved V gene, and why the rest are absent is not known. That table is the source of V, J and clone size, and D and trimming were worked out from the DNA. The sample data list 300,000 to 400,000 clones, and roughly 89% of these were observed just once. The ten largest clonotypes hold 2.5% to 4% of the sample.

Of note for this clone: This receptor's antigen is unknown. One base away there is no much larger clone; base qualities are not given.

Trimming leaves V shorter by 5 bases and J shorter by 5 bases, with the junction holding 7 bases beyond the gene matches. Sequences SNHLY (CDR1) and FYNNEI (CDR2) are obtained from the germline V gene. The CDR3 numbers 14 residues from cysteine through phenylalanine. The kept DNA is CDR3 alone, 42 bases in frame from the first base. A second Seattle source provided samples from volunteer blood donors who had recovered from COVID-19. Whole blood was collected in K2EDTA tubes by collaborating institutions according to the institutions' own protocols. For TCRbeta analysis, collaborators shipped samples as frozen whole blood, isolated PBMCs, or DNA extracted from either of those sample types.

The TCR originated in a woman aged 18-30 years who had recovered from COVID-19. Sequenced: peripheral blood. Recombination linked TRBV2 to TRBJ1-2, with 8 middle bases fitting TRBD1. The nucleotides read TGTGCCAGCAGTCTGGACAGGGTTGGATATGGCTACACCTTC. Its translation is CASSLDRVGYGYTF. Reference TRBV2 and TRBJ1-2 genes cover what lies past the CDR3, so the full variable domain is EPEVTQTPSHQVTQMGQEVILRCVPISNHLYFYWYRQILGQKVEFLVSFYNNEISEKSEIFDDQFSVERPDGSNFTLKIRSTKLEDSAMYFCASSLDRVGYGYTFGSGTRLTVV.